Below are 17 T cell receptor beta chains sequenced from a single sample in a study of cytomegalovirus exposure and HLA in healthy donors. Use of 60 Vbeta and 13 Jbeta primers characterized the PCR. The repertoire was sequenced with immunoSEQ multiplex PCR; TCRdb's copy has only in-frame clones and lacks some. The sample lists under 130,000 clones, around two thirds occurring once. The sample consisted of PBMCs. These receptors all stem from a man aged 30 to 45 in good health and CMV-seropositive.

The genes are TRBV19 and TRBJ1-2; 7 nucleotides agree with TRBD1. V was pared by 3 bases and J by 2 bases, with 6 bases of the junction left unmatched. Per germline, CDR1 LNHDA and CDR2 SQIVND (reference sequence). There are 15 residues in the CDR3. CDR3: CASSMGQPVNYGYTF. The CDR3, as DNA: TGTGCCAGTAGTATGGGACAGCCCGTGAACTATGGCTACACCTTC.

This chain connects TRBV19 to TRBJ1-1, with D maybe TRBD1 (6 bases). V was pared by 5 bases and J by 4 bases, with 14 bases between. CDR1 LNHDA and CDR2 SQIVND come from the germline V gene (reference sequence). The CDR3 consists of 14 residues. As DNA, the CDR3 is TGTGCCAGTAGTGTCTACAGGGAATCCACTGAAGCTTTCTTT. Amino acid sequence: CASSVYRESTEAFF.

The CDR3 coding sequence is TGTGCCAGCAGTTTAGTAGCGGGGGGGCCCGGGGAGCTGTTTTTT. Protein product: CASSLVAGGPGELFF. The rearrangement uses TRBV27 and TRBJ2-2, with TRBD2 matching over 11 bases. CDR1 and CDR2 (germline): MNHEY, SMNVEV (reference sequence). The CDR3 loop spans 15 amino acids. V was pared by 2 bases and J by 6 bases, with 2 bases of the junction left unmatched.

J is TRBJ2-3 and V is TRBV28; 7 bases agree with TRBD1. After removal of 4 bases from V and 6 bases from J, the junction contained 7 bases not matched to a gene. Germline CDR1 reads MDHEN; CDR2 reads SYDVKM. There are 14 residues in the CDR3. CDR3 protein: CASSSHRGRDTQYF. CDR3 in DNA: TGTGCCAGCAGTTCACACAGGGGAAGGGATACGCAGTATTTT.

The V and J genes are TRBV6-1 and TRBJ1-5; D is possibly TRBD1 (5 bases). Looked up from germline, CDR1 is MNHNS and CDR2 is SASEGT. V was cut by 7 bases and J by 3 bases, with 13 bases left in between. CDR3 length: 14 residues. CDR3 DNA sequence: TGTGCCAGCACTTTAGACAGTCCCAATCAGCCCCAGCATTTT. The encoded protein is CASTLDSPNQPQHF.

Written as DNA, the CDR3 is TGTGCCAGCAGCCCTCCCGGGACAGCCACTAGCACTGAAGCTTTCTTT. It yields the protein CASSPPGTATSTEAFF. The chain couples TRBV16 to TRBJ1-1, with 7 bases fitting TRBD1. The CDR3 has 16 residues. The germline V gene encodes CDR1 KGHSY and CDR2 FQNENV. J was trimmed by 4 bases and V by 4 bases; bases with no gene match: 12.

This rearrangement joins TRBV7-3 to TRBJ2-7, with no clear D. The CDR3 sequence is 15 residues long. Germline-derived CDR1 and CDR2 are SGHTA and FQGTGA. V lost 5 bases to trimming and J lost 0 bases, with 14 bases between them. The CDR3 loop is CASSHSGQSSYEQYF. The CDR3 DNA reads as TGTGCCAGCAGCCACTCGGGTCAGAGCTCCTACGAGCAGTACTTC.

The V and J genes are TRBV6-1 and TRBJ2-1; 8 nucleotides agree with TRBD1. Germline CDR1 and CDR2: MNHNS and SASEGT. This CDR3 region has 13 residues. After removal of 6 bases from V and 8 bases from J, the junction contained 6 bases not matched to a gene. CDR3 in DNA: TGTGCCAGCAGGGTTGACAGGGGCGATGAGCAGTTCTTC. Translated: CASRVDRGDEQFF.

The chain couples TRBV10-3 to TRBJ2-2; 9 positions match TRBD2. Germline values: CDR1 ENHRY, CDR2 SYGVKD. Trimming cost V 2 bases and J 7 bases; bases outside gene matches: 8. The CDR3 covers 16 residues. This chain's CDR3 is CAISEASGGRSGELFF. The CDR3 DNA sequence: TGTGCCATCAGTGAGGCGAGCGGGGGGCGGAGCGGGGAGCTGTTTTTT.

CDR3 sequence: CSATERGPKFF. CDR3 sequence (DNA): TGCAGTGCAACCGAGCGGGGCCCTAAGTTCTTC. J is TRBJ2-1 and V is TRBV20-1; 7 positions match TRBD2. CDR3 length: 11 amino acids. V lost 6 bases, J lost 14 bases, and 10 bases stayed unmatched. CDR1 is DFQATT, CDR2 SNEGSKA, per germline (reference sequence).

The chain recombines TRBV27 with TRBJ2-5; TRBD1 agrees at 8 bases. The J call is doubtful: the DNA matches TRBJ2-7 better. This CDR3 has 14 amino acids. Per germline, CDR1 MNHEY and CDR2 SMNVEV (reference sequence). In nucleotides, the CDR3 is TGTGCCAGCAGTCCTCGCGGGACAGGCTACGAGCAGTACTTC. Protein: CASSPRGTGYEQYF.

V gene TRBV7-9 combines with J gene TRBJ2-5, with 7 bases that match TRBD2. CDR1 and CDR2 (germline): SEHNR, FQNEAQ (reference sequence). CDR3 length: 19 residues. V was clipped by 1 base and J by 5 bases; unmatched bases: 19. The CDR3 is CASSLVGGSGRILGETQYF. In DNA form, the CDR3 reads TGTGCCAGCAGCTTAGTCGGCGGGAGTGGGCGAATTTTAGGGGAGACCCAGTACTTC.

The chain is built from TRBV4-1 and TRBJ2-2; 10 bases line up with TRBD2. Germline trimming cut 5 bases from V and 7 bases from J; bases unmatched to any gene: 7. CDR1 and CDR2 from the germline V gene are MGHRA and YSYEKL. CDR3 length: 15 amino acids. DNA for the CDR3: TGCGCCAGCAGCGAACTAGCGGGGCCAGGCGGGGAGCTGTTTTTT. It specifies CASSELAGPGGELFF.

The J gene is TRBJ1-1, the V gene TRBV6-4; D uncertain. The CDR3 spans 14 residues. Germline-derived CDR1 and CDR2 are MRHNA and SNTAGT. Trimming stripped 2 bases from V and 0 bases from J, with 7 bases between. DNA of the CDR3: TGTGCCAGCAGTGACCTTGAGTTGAACACTGAAGCTTTCTTT. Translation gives CASSDLELNTEAFF.

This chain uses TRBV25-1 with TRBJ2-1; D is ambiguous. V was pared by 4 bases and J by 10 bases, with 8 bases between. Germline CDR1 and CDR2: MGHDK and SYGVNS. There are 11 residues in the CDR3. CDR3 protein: CASSGVAEQFF. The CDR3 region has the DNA TGTGCCAGCAGTGGGGTAGCCGAGCAGTTCTTC. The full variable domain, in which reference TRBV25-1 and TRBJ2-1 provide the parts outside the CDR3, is EADIYQTPRYLVIGTGKKITLECSQTMGHDKMYWYQQDPGMELHLIHYSYGVNSTEKGDLSSESTVSRIRTEHFPLTLESARPSHTSQYLCASSGVAEQFFGPGTRLTVL.

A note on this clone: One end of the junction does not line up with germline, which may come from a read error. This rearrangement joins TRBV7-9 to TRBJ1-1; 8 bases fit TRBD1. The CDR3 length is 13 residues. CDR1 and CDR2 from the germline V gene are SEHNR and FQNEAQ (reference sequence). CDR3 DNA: TGTTCCAGCAGCCTACAGGGGGGCACTGAAGCTTTCTTT. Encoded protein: CSSSLQGGTEAFF. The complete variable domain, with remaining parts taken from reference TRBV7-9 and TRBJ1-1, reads DTGVSQNPRHKITKRGQNVTFRCDPISEHNRLYWYRQTLGQGPEFLTYFQNEAQLEKSRLLSDRFSAERPKGSFSTLEIQRTEQGDSAMYLCSSSLQGGTEAFFGQGTRLTVV.

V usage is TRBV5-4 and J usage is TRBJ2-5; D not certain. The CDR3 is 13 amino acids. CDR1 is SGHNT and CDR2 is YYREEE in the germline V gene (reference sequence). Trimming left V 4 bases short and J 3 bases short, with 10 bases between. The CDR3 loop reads CASSANTEETQYF. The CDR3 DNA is TGTGCCAGCAGCGCTAACACAGAAGAGACCCAGTACTTC.